The text below deals with one TCR beta chain. These data originate in a study of graft-versus-host responses after intestinal transplantation. About the study: The whole recipient group had anti-thymocyte globulin induction followed by tacrolimus and steroids for two to three years.

CDR3 length equals 12 residues. V was clipped by 8 bases and J by 3 bases, with 10 bases between them. The V gene's germline CDR1 is ENHRY and CDR2 SYGVKD. The repertoire was sequenced with immunoSEQ multiplex PCR; TCRdb's copy has only in-frame clones and lacks some. The sample has 20,000 to 30,000 clones; roughly 83% are singletons. The chain recombines TRBV10-3 with TRBJ2-5, with D maybe TRBD1 (5 bases). This TCR was sampled from a human patient who received an intestinal transplant, so some T cells may come from the graft donor. Here the sequenced sample was PBMCs, taken around 29 days after intestinal transplant. As DNA, the CDR3 is TGTGCCATCTCCACAGGAAAAGAGACCCAGTACTTC. It is translated as CAISTGKETQYF.